This TCR beta chain stems from a study of read filtering for tumor transcriptome and immune sequencing. This CDR3 is 18 amino acids long. The V gene's germline CDR1 is MNHNS and CDR2 SASEGT. V lost 6 bases, J lost 0 bases, and 21 bases lay in between. The library was built from around 380 ng RNA with molecular barcoded adaptors for alpha/delta and beta/gamma chains. In TCRdb, the reads were re-called with MiXCR into one record per CDR3 protein. This sample carries about 40,000 distinct CDR3 sequences, roughly an eighth of them seen once, and the ten largest clones take more than 35%. This clonotype was seen only a few times.

Source material: a population of CD138-negative cells sorted from bone marrow. This TCR came from a donor at least 40 years old with multiple myeloma. The genes are TRBV6-1 and TRBJ2-1, with D possibly matching TRBD2 (6 bases). CDR3 in amino acids: CASRAPRHLASSYNEQFF. The CDR3 DNA reads as TGTGCCAGCAGAGCCCCTAGACACCTAGCGAGCTCCTACAATGAGCAGTTCTTC.